This TCR beta chain derives from a study of regulatory T cells in long-lasting Graves disease. Notes on the study in general: TRBV28, TRBJ1-2 and TRBJ2-5 emerged as the favored segments in persistent disease. Newly diagnosed patients had higher TCR diversity than persistent Graves' patients did.

Time point here: newly diagnosed GD, antithyroid drugs for less than 3 months. RNA isolated from PBMCs was used to make the TCR library. Both iRepertoire HTBI primers and Arm-PCR of CDR3 regions were used to build the TCR beta libraries. TCRdb itself ran the multiplex PCR reads through MiXCR, one entry per CDR3 protein. The repertoire holds about 200,000 distinct CDR3 sequences, approximately 16% seen once, with about 20% in the top ten. The germline CDR1 and CDR2 sequences are SGHNT and YYREEE (reference sequence). Deletions cut 2 bases from V and 12 bases from J, with 16 bases between. This CDR3 comprises 13 residues. Only a few counts were recorded for this clonotype. Its antigen is not known.

The clonotype originates from a female donor with Graves disease. The chain couples TRBV5-4 to TRBJ2-3; no clear D. The material sequenced was peripheral blood mononuclear cells (PBMCs), taken at new diagnosis, from a patient treated with antithyroid drugs. This CDR3 reads CASSFSQNDYQYF. Written as DNA, the CDR3 is TGTGCCAGCAGCTTCTCGCAGAATGATTACCAGTATTTT.